This T cell receptor beta chain was identified during a study of blood T cell repertoires in COVID-19. Profiled with immunoSEQ multiplex PCR; TCRdb holds only in-frame clones, not every one. The sample records 120,000 to 150,000 clones, around nine tenths being singletons. Trimming pared 6 bases from V and 4 bases from J, leaving 12 bases between. Germline CDR1 is MDHEN and CDR2 is SYDVKM. This CDR3 spans 13 amino acids. This TCR came from a woman in her thirties with acute COVID-19. The sequencing sample was made of PBMCs or T cells enriched from blood (not recorded which). This chain uses TRBV28 with TRBJ2-5; unclear D gene. The CDR3 nucleotides read TGTGCCAGCAGCCGCGGTGGTATAGAGACCCAGTACTTC. It translates to CASSRGGIETQYF. Filled out from reference TRBV28 and TRBJ2-5, the complete variable domain reads DVKVTQSSRYLVKRTGEKVFLECVQDMDHENMFWYRQDPGLGLRLIYFSYDVKMKEKGDIPEGYSVSREKKERFSLILESASTNQTSMYLCASSRGGIETQYFGPGTRLLVL.